The rows below give T cell receptor beta chains drawn from one sample of a study of blood T cell repertoires in COVID-19. Clones were read by immunoSEQ multiplex PCR, and TCRdb kept only the in-frame ones, dropping some. The data show a few hundred thousand clones, approximately 90% seen once. Sequenced material: peripheral blood. Every receptor here comes from a man between 60 and 75 years old who had recovered from COVID-19. Both conserved end residues are part of each CDR3. A D gene is named only where the DNA matches it firmly. The size of a clone is reported for some rows only, either as once, few or many, or as a class for expanded clones.

j_call: TRBJ1-2
v_call: TRBV12-3/TRBV12-4
clone_size: -
d_call: -
cdr3_aa: CASSDRSYGYTF
cdr3_nt: TGTGCCAGCAGTGACAGGTCCTATGGCTACACCTTC

j_call: TRBJ2-3
v_call: TRBV27
clone_size: -
d_call: TRBD1
cdr3_aa: CASSLFFPGQGNTDTQYF
cdr3_nt: TGTGCCAGCAGTTTATTCTTCCCGGGACAGGGGAACACAGATACGCAGTATTTT

j_call: TRBJ1-6
v_call: TRBV19
clone_size: -
d_call: -
cdr3_aa: CASSSREGLPLHF
cdr3_nt: TGTGCCAGTAGTTCCAGGGAGGGTCTACCCCTCCACTTT

j_call: TRBJ2-2
v_call: TRBV27
clone_size: -
d_call: -
cdr3_aa: CASSFGWQGGTGELFF
cdr3_nt: TGTGCCAGCAGTTTCGGGTGGCAGGGAGGTACCGGGGAGCTGTTTTTT

j_call: TRBJ2-1
v_call: TRBV20-1
clone_size: -
d_call: TRBD2
cdr3_aa: CSASGLAADNEQFF
cdr3_nt: TGCAGTGCTAGTGGTCTAGCGGCCGACAATGAGCAGTTCTTC

j_call: TRBJ2-5
v_call: TRBV14
clone_size: once
d_call: -
cdr3_aa: CASSQYTLETQYF
cdr3_nt: TGTGCCAGCAGCCAATATACTTTAGAGACCCAGTACTTC

j_call: TRBJ2-3
v_call: TRBV6-1
clone_size: -
d_call: -
cdr3_aa: CASSEGLSSLSTDTQYF
cdr3_nt: TGTGCCAGCAGTGAAGGACTATCCTCCCTTAGCACAGATACGCAGTATTTT

j_call: TRBJ2-7
v_call: TRBV7-2
clone_size: -
d_call: TRBD2
cdr3_aa: CASSKTLAGGINEQYF
cdr3_nt: TGTGCCAGCAGCAAGACACTAGCGGGGGGGATTAACGAGCAGTACTTC

j_call: TRBJ2-2
v_call: TRBV7-6
clone_size: -
d_call: TRBD2
cdr3_aa: CASSETSGRNGELFF
cdr3_nt: TGTGCCAGCAGCGAGACTAGCGGGAGAAACGGGGAGCTGTTTTTT

j_call: TRBJ1-2
v_call: TRBV2
clone_size: -
d_call: TRBD1
cdr3_aa: CASRLGQGRGYTF
cdr3_nt: TGTGCCAGCAGGCTAGGACAGGGGCGCGGCTACACCTTC

j_call: TRBJ2-4
v_call: TRBV18
clone_size: -
d_call: -
cdr3_aa: CASSPPRGIKNIQYF
cdr3_nt: TGTGCCAGCTCACCCCCAAGGGGAATCAAAAACATTCAGTACTTC

j_call: TRBJ2-2
v_call: TRBV10-3
clone_size: once
d_call: TRBD2
cdr3_aa: CAISRSSGGSGELFF
cdr3_nt: TGTGCCATCAGTAGATCAAGCGGGGGGAGCGGGGAGCTGTTTTTT

j_call: TRBJ1-1
v_call: TRBV7-3
clone_size: -
d_call: -
cdr3_aa: CASGAGMNTEAFF
cdr3_nt: TGTGCCAGCGGGGCGGGAATGAACACTGAAGCTTTCTTT

j_call: TRBJ1-4
v_call: TRBV6-5
clone_size: -
d_call: -
cdr3_aa: CASRSAGTPNEKLFF
cdr3_nt: TGTGCCAGCAGATCGGCAGGGACTCCTAATGAAAAACTGTTTTTT

j_call: TRBJ2-1
v_call: TRBV10-3
clone_size: -
d_call: TRBD2
cdr3_aa: CAITGTSGMGNEQFF
cdr3_nt: TGTGCCATCACCGGGACTAGCGGGATGGGAAATGAGCAGTTCTTC

j_call: TRBJ1-5
v_call: TRBV27
clone_size: once
d_call: TRBD1
cdr3_aa: CASSLLGGEQPQHF
cdr3_nt: TGTGCCAGCAGTTTATTAGGGGGCGAACAGCCCCAGCATTTT

j_call: TRBJ1-1
v_call: TRBV11-2
clone_size: -
d_call: TRBD1
cdr3_aa: CASSRDREAFF
cdr3_nt: TGTGCCAGCAGCCGGGACAGAGAAGCTTTCTTT

j_call: TRBJ1-4
v_call: TRBV13
clone_size: -
d_call: TRBD1
cdr3_aa: CASSSRGQGKKLFF
cdr3_nt: TGTGCCAGCAGTTCCCGCGGACAGGGGAAAAAACTGTTTTTT

j_call: TRBJ1-2
v_call: TRBV25-1
clone_size: -
d_call: TRBD1
cdr3_aa: CASSDGQGASYGYTF
cdr3_nt: TGTGCCAGCAGTGACGGACAGGGGGCTTCCTATGGCTACACCTTC

j_call: TRBJ2-1
v_call: TRBV29-1
clone_size: few
d_call: TRBD2
cdr3_aa: CSVEEVAGIEQFF
cdr3_nt: TGCAGCGTTGAGGAGGTAGCGGGAATCGAGCAGTTCTTC

j_call: TRBJ2-7
v_call: TRBV4-1
clone_size: -
d_call: -
cdr3_aa: CASSQDSGSYEQYF
cdr3_nt: TGCGCCAGCAGCCAAGATAGCGGTTCCTACGAGCAGTACTTC

j_call: TRBJ1-1
v_call: TRBV9
clone_size: -
d_call: -
cdr3_aa: CASSPRGLLGTEAFF
cdr3_nt: TGTGCCAGCAGCCCTCGGGGTCTTTTAGGCACTGAAGCTTTCTTT

j_call: TRBJ2-2
v_call: TRBV4-2
clone_size: -
d_call: -
cdr3_aa: CASSEIRTEFTGELFF
cdr3_nt: TGTGCCAGCAGCGAGATTCGGACAGAATTTACCGGGGAGCTGTTTTTT

j_call: TRBJ2-7
v_call: TRBV27
clone_size: -
d_call: TRBD1
cdr3_aa: CASSLSGSGTGGVQYF
cdr3_nt: TGTGCCAGCAGTTTATCGGGATCCGGGACAGGCGGTGTGCAGTACTTC

j_call: TRBJ1-6
v_call: TRBV18
clone_size: few
d_call: -
cdr3_aa: CASSPSSDSPLHF
cdr3_nt: TGTGCCAGCTCACCAAGTTCGGATTCACCCCTCCACTTT

j_call: TRBJ2-3
v_call: TRBV19
clone_size: -
d_call: TRBD2
cdr3_aa: CASGTSPSDTQYF
cdr3_nt: TGTGCCAGCGGGACTAGCCCGTCAGATACGCAGTATTTT

j_call: TRBJ2-2
v_call: TRBV19
clone_size: -
d_call: TRBD2
cdr3_aa: CASSIGEGSRTGELFF
cdr3_nt: TGTGCCAGTAGTATAGGGGAGGGGAGTCGGACCGGGGAGCTGTTTTTT

j_call: TRBJ1-1
v_call: TRBV4-2
clone_size: few
d_call: -
cdr3_aa: CASSQDLGGYTEAFF
cdr3_nt: TGTGCCAGCAGCCAAGATTTAGGGGGATACACTGAAGCTTTCTTT

j_call: TRBJ2-6
v_call: TRBV11-2
clone_size: -
d_call: TRBD1
cdr3_aa: CASSFPGGSGANVLTF
cdr3_nt: TGTGCCAGCAGCTTCCCAGGGGGCTCTGGGGCCAACGTCCTGACTTTC

j_call: TRBJ2-7
v_call: TRBV30
clone_size: -
d_call: TRBD1
cdr3_aa: CAWSYTGDHEQYF
cdr3_nt: TGTGCCTGGAGTTATACAGGGGACCACGAGCAGTACTTC

j_call: TRBJ1-4
v_call: TRBV7-9
clone_size: -
d_call: -
cdr3_aa: CASSRGQSNEKLFF
cdr3_nt: TGTGCCAGCAGTAGAGGACAGAGTAATGAAAAACTGTTTTTT

j_call: TRBJ2-2
v_call: TRBV3-1/TRBV3-2
clone_size: -
d_call: -
cdr3_aa: CASSQGPTGELFF
cdr3_nt: TGTGCCAGCAGCCAAGGGCCCACCGGGGAGCTGTTTTTT

j_call: TRBJ1-4
v_call: TRBV5-1
clone_size: once
d_call: -
cdr3_aa: CASSPVGGNEKLFF
cdr3_nt: TGCGCCAGCAGCCCAGTCGGGGGAAATGAAAAACTGTTTTTT

j_call: TRBJ1-1
v_call: TRBV18
clone_size: -
d_call: TRBD1
cdr3_aa: CASSPDRVNTEAFF
cdr3_nt: TGTGCCAGCTCACCCGACAGGGTGAACACTGAAGCTTTCTTT

j_call: TRBJ2-1
v_call: TRBV19
clone_size: once
d_call: TRBD1
cdr3_aa: CASSVGDRVNEQFF
cdr3_nt: TGTGCCAGTAGTGTGGGTGACAGGGTCAATGAGCAGTTCTTC

j_call: TRBJ2-5
v_call: TRBV7-2
clone_size: once
d_call: -
cdr3_aa: CASSFQGFGQETQYF
cdr3_nt: TGTGCCAGCAGCTTCCAGGGTTTTGGTCAAGAGACCCAGTACTTC

j_call: TRBJ2-7
v_call: TRBV9
clone_size: -
d_call: TRBD2
cdr3_aa: CASSLSGGLTYEQYF
cdr3_nt: TGTGCCAGCAGCCTATCGGGAGGTCTTACCTACGAGCAGTACTTC

j_call: TRBJ2-2
v_call: TRBV5-3
clone_size: -
d_call: TRBD2
cdr3_aa: CARSFGSGGATGELFF
cdr3_nt: TGTGCCAGAAGCTTTGGTAGCGGGGGGGCCACCGGGGAGCTGTTTTTT

j_call: TRBJ1-4
v_call: TRBV7-9
clone_size: -
d_call: -
cdr3_aa: CASSRQYEKLFF
cdr3_nt: TGTGCCAGCAGTCGACAGTATGAAAAACTGTTTTTT

j_call: TRBJ1-1
v_call: TRBV5-1
clone_size: -
d_call: -
cdr3_aa: CASSSGRNTEAFF
cdr3_nt: TGCGCCAGCAGCTCCGGGAGGAACACTGAAGCTTTCTTT

j_call: TRBJ1-3
v_call: TRBV7-8
clone_size: -
d_call: TRBD1
cdr3_aa: CASSYRTGTSGNTIYF
cdr3_nt: TGTGCCAGCAGCTACAGGACAGGAACTAGTGGAAACACCATATATTTT

j_call: TRBJ2-7
v_call: TRBV5-4
clone_size: few
d_call: TRBD1
cdr3_aa: CASSLGTGIYEQYF
cdr3_nt: TGTGCCAGCAGCTTGGGGACAGGGATCTACGAGCAGTACTTC

j_call: TRBJ1-1
v_call: TRBV3-1/TRBV3-2
clone_size: -
d_call: -
cdr3_aa: CASSPRRGAEAFF
cdr3_nt: TGTGCCAGCAGCCCACGTCGGGGGGCTGAAGCTTTCTTT

j_call: TRBJ2-1
v_call: TRBV7-2
clone_size: -
d_call: TRBD2
cdr3_aa: CASSPSGEPYNEQFF
cdr3_nt: TGTGCCAGCAGCCCGAGCGGGGAACCCTACAATGAGCAGTTCTTC

j_call: TRBJ2-2
v_call: TRBV6-6
clone_size: -
d_call: TRBD1
cdr3_aa: CASSLRGQGANTGELFF
cdr3_nt: TGTGCCAGCAGTCTACGCGGACAGGGGGCGAACACCGGGGAGCTGTTTTTT

j_call: TRBJ1-1
v_call: TRBV7-2
clone_size: -
d_call: TRBD1
cdr3_aa: CASSFTRDRDTEAFF
cdr3_nt: TGTGCCAGCAGCTTTACCCGGGACAGGGACACTGAAGCTTTCTTT

j_call: TRBJ1-1
v_call: TRBV7-6
clone_size: -
d_call: -
cdr3_aa: CASSAEGEAFF
cdr3_nt: TGTGCCAGCAGCGCAGAGGGTGAAGCTTTCTTT

j_call: TRBJ2-2
v_call: TRBV3-1/TRBV3-2
clone_size: -
d_call: TRBD2
cdr3_aa: CASSRTSGRGTGELFF
cdr3_nt: TGTGCCAGCAGTAGGACTAGCGGGAGGGGCACCGGGGAGCTGTTTTTT

j_call: TRBJ2-1
v_call: TRBV12-3/TRBV12-4
clone_size: once
d_call: -
cdr3_aa: CASSSSGYEQFF
cdr3_nt: TGTGCCAGCAGTTCGAGCGGATATGAGCAGTTCTTC

j_call: TRBJ1-2
v_call: TRBV3-1/TRBV3-2
clone_size: once
d_call: -
cdr3_aa: CASSPLELHTNYGYTF
cdr3_nt: TGTGCCAGCAGCCCTTTGGAGCTACACACTAACTATGGCTACACCTTC

j_call: TRBJ1-1
v_call: TRBV3-1/TRBV3-2
clone_size: -
d_call: -
cdr3_aa: CASRTGGAKGPEAFF
cdr3_nt: TGTGCCAGCAGAACCGGGGGGGCGAAGGGACCTGAAGCTTTCTTT

j_call: TRBJ1-6
v_call: TRBV28
clone_size: -
d_call: TRBD1
cdr3_aa: CASSSLTGSNSPLHF
cdr3_nt: TGTGCCAGCAGTTCCCTGACAGGGAGTAATTCACCCCTCCACTTT

j_call: TRBJ1-1
v_call: TRBV7-3
clone_size: -
d_call: -
cdr3_aa: CASKNRVEQWDTEAFF
cdr3_nt: TGTGCCAGCAAGAACAGGGTTGAGCAATGGGACACTGAAGCTTTCTTT